Presented here are 32 T cell receptor beta chains from one specimen sequenced in a study of cytomegalovirus exposure and HLA in healthy donors. PCR was performed using 60 Vbeta and 13 Jbeta primers. The method was immunoSEQ multiplex PCR; TCRdb's version includes in-frame clones alone and lacks a portion of them. This sample has about 110,000 clones, with roughly 66% found just once. Sequencing was done on a sample of PBMCs. These receptors came from a woman aged 30 to 39 in good health and CMV-seronegative.

This clone came up a few times. V usage is TRBV7-9 and J usage is TRBJ2-4; 9 bases match TRBD1. This CDR3 is built from 14 residues. V shed 5 bases, J shed 8 bases, and the junction held 7 bases outside the gene matches. Germline loops: CDR1 SEHNR, CDR2 FQNEAQ (reference sequence). CDR3 in DNA: TGTGCCAGCAGCCCACAGGGGGCGAGGGACATTCAGTACTTC. It codes for CASSPQGARDIQYF.

This sequence joins TRBV7-2 and TRBJ1-3; 9 bases match TRBD1. Germline assignment: CDR1 SGHTA and CDR2 FQGNSA. The CDR3 loop spans 15 amino acids. Trimming took 5 bases from V and 3 from J; bases not matched to a gene: 5. CDR3 loop: CASSLRTGDGNTIYF. CDR3 DNA sequence: TGTGCCAGCAGCCTAAGGACAGGGGATGGAAACACCATATATTTT.

CDR3 bases: TGTGCCAGCTCACCGGTAGCCTACAATGAGCAGTTCTTC. This sequence encodes CASSPVAYNEQFF. J is TRBJ2-1 and V is TRBV18; D gene uncertain. The CDR3 is 13 amino acids. Per the germline V gene, CDR1 is KGHSH and CDR2 is LQKENI. V lost 3 bases to trimming and J lost 2 bases, with 5 bases between them. Complete variable domain (other parts from reference TRBV18 and TRBJ2-1): NAGVMQNPRHLVRRRGQEARLRCSPMKGHSHVYWYRQLPEEGLKFMVYLQKENIIDESGMPKERFSAEFPKEGPSILRIQQVVRGDSAAYFCASSPVAYNEQFFGPGTRLTVL.

The chain combines TRBV2 with TRBJ2-1, with D possibly being TRBD2 (6 bases). CDR3 length: 13 residues. Germline CDR1 reads SNHLY; CDR2 reads FYNNEI. The V and J ends lost 5 bases and 5 bases respectively, with 10 bases between them. CDR3 in DNA: TGTGCCAGCAGTCGGGAGCCCCACAATGAGCAGTTCTTC. Its protein product is CASSREPHNEQFF.

This chain links TRBV21-1 with TRBJ2-3; the D call of TRBD2 is as the table states it, not checked on the DNA. TRBV21-1 is a pseudogene segment. This CDR3 is built from 14 residues. The CDR3 DNA is TGTGCCAGCAGCACTCCTGGTACTAGCTTTACGCAGTATTTT. This gives the protein CASSTPGTSFTQYF.

CDR3 bases: TGTGCCAGCAGTTTATTGGGTCGGACAGAAGCATACAATGAGCAGTTCTTC. Residues: CASSLLGRTEAYNEQFF. V gene TRBV27 combines with J gene TRBJ2-1; D perhaps matches TRBD1 (6 bases). Trimming removed 1 base at V and 4 bases at J, with 17 bases between. The CDR3 is made up of 17 amino acids. CDR1 and CDR2 (germline): MNHEY, SMNVEV (reference sequence).

The rearrangement links TRBV10-1 to TRBJ2-1; 14 bases map to TRBD2. J was trimmed by 1 base and V by 10 bases; bases with no gene match: 12. Germline CDR1 is WNHNN and CDR2 is SYGVQD (reference sequence). The CDR3 has 18 amino acids. The CDR3 here is CAIGGLAGVGESYNEQFF. CDR3 bases: TGCGCCATCGGGGGACTAGCGGGAGTTGGGGAGTCCTACAATGAGCAGTTCTTC.

This chain joins TRBV7-9 and TRBJ1-2, with a weak D call TRBD1 (6 bases). This CDR3 has 14 residues. V gave up 5 bases and J gave up 6 bases, with 16 bases separating them. Germline CDR1 is SEHNR and CDR2 is FQNEAQ (reference sequence). The CDR3 DNA sequence: TGTGCCAGCAGCCAAGGACAGTCTCCAGATGGCTACACCTTC. This encodes CASSQGQSPDGYTF.

This clone came up once. CDR3 coding DNA: TGTGCCATCAGTACTAGCGGAAACACCGGGGAGCTGTTTTTT. Encoded protein: CAISTSGNTGELFF. The chain links TRBV10-3 to TRBJ2-2; 8 bases agree with TRBD2. J gave up 2 bases and V 5 bases, and 1 base lay outside the gene matches. The CDR3 loop spans 14 amino acids. Germline V gives CDR1 ENHRY, CDR2 SYGVKD.

The genes are TRBV11-2 and TRBJ1-2, with 8 bases identical to TRBD1. With V trimmed by 2 bases and J by 8 bases, 10 bases remained unmatched. This CDR3 region has 15 residues. CDR1 and CDR2 (germline): SGHAT, FQNNGV. CDR3 bases: TGTGCCAGCAGCTTATTGGGACAGGCACTCGAGGGCTACACCTTC. This translates into CASSLLGQALEGYTF.

The count of this clone is one. The J gene is TRBJ1-1, the V gene TRBV27; D is possibly TRBD1 (5 bases). The CDR3 sequence is 14 residues long. Looked up from germline, CDR1 is MNHEY and CDR2 is SMNVEV (reference sequence). V was trimmed by 5 bases and J by 1 base, leaving 11 bases between them. The CDR3 nucleotides are TGTGCCAGCAGTACCCGAACAGGGAACACTGAAGCTTTCTTT. Its protein is CASSTRTGNTEAFF.

CDR3 DNA: TGCGCCAGCACCGAGCGGGTGTCGGCTAATGAAAAACTGTTTTTT. It translates to CASTERVSANEKLFF. The rearrangement links TRBV4-1 to TRBJ1-4; D uncertain. CDR1 is MGHRA and CDR2 is YSYEKL in the germline V gene. Trimming removed 7 bases from V and 3 bases from J, with 15 bases in between. The CDR3 extends over 15 amino acids.

This sequence joins TRBV15 and TRBJ2-7; 7 bases fit TRBD2. This CDR3 has 15 amino acids. V trimming: 3 bases; J trimming: 2 bases; junction bases outside the gene matches: 7. Germline V lookup: CDR1 LNHNV, CDR2 YYDKDF (reference sequence). CDR3 bases: TGTGCCACCAGCAGGGGAGCGGGAACAACCTACGAGCAGTACTTC. It encodes CATSRGAGTTYEQYF.

CDR3 in DNA: TGTGCCAGTAGTATAGTAAGAGCGCTCGGCGCGCCGTCCTACAATGAGCAGTTCTTC. This codes for CASSIVRALGAPSYNEQFF. The rearrangement uses TRBV19 and TRBJ2-1, with D unresolved. The V end lost 1 base, the J end lost 1 base, and 20 bases lay between the germline ends. The germline gives CDR1 LNHDA, CDR2 SQIVND (reference sequence). This CDR3 is built from 19 residues.

The chain couples TRBV7-2 to TRBJ1-1; TRBD1 agrees at 11 bases. Germline V gene lookup returns CDR1 SGHTA and CDR2 FQGNSA. CDR3 length: 18 amino acids. The junction had 10 bases not matched to a gene; V was cut back by 0 bases and J by 4 bases. The CDR3 region has the DNA TGTGCCAGCAGCTTAGCAGTTATTGGGACAGGGGGTCGCACTGAAGCTTTCTTT. Translation gives CASSLAVIGTGGRTEAFF.

This clone was seen a handful of times. The V and J genes are TRBV4-1 and TRBJ1-5; TRBD1 agrees at 7 bases. Germline V gives CDR1 MGHRA, CDR2 YSYEKL. Trimming cost V 4 bases and J 8 bases; bases outside gene matches: 8. CDR3 size: 14 residues. Here the CDR3 reads CASSPDREGKPQHF. CDR3 nucleotides: TGCGCCAGCAGCCCTGACAGGGAAGGTAAGCCCCAGCATTTT.

The V gene is TRBV6-5, the J gene TRBJ1-6, with TRBD1 as a possible D gene (5 bases). The V end lost 7 bases, the J end lost 7 bases, and 17 bases lay between the germline ends. This CDR3 contains 15 residues. CDR1 and CDR2 (germline): MNHEY, SVGAGI. In DNA form, the CDR3 reads TGTGCCAGCACCAGGGCGCAGGGATTCAATTCACCCCTCCACTTT. The encoded protein is CASTRAQGFNSPLHF.

V is TRBV7-6 and J is TRBJ1-2, with 7 bases aligning to TRBD1. Germline CDR1 and CDR2: SGHVS and FNYEAQ. Germline trimming cut 6 bases from V and 8 bases from J; bases unmatched to any gene: 6. There are 12 residues in the CDR3. CDR3 residues: CASSGDRVGYTF. The CDR3 bases are TGTGCCAGCAGTGGAGACAGGGTCGGCTACACCTTC.

This clone came up a few times. The rearrangement uses TRBV28 and TRBJ1-2; no clear D gene. The CDR3 sequence is 12 residues long. Per the germline V gene, CDR1 is MDHEN and CDR2 is SYDVKM. V was trimmed by 5 bases and J by 4 bases, leaving 8 bases between them. The chain's CDR3 is CASSPGLYGYTF. The CDR3 nucleotides read TGTGCCAGCAGTCCTGGCCTCTATGGCTACACCTTC.

This clone appeared a single time. The chain links TRBV5-1 to TRBJ1-4; a possible D gene is TRBD1 (6 bases). Deletions cut 0 bases from V and 8 bases from J, with 20 bases between. From germline, CDR1 is SGHRS and CDR2 YFSETQ. The CDR3 is made up of 17 amino acids. The CDR3 DNA follows: TGCGCCAGCAGCTTGGGAGCAGGGGAGGGGAATACGGAAAAACTGTTTTTT. This sequence encodes CASSLGAGEGNTEKLFF. The whole variable domain, filled in from reference TRBV5-1 and TRBJ1-4, reads KAGVTQTPRYLIKTRGQQVTLSCSPISGHRSVSWYQQTPGQGLQFLFEYFSETQRNKGNFPGRFSGRQFSNSRSEMNVSTLELGDSALYLCASSLGAGEGNTEKLFFGSGTQLSVL.

V and J are TRBV7-9 and TRBJ2-7; D is uncertain. Germline CDR1 SEHNR, CDR2 FQNEAQ (reference sequence). V was trimmed by 2 bases and J by 3 bases, leaving 5 bases between them. CDR3 length equals 12 residues. CDR3 nucleotides: TGTGCCAGCAGCTTAACAAGCTACGAGCAGTACTTC. Translating it yields CASSLTSYEQYF.

The chain uses TRBV4-3 and TRBJ2-2, with 9 positions matching TRBD1. Germline loops: CDR1 LGHNA, CDR2 YSLEER. The J segment lost 5 bases and the V segment lost 10 bases, leaving 8 bases of the junction unmatched. This CDR3 is built from 14 residues. CDR3 sequence: CATRLGQGTGELFF. Here the CDR3 DNA reads TGCGCCACTAGACTGGGACAGGGAACCGGGGAGCTGTTTTTT.

The genes are TRBV27 and TRBJ2-3; D may be TRBD2 (5 bases). V was shortened by 5 bases and J by 0 bases, with 12 bases between the two germline ends. The CDR3 consists of 15 residues. Germline values: CDR1 MNHEY, CDR2 SMNVEV (reference sequence). The CDR3 region is CASSREGLSTDTQYF. The DNA for the CDR3 is TGTGCCAGCAGTCGCGAGGGCCTGAGCACAGATACGCAGTATTTT.

V and J are TRBV19 and TRBJ1-5, with a tentative D call TRBD1 (6 bases). Germline V gives CDR1 LNHDA, CDR2 SQIVND (reference sequence). Trimming pared 2 bases from V and 2 bases from J, leaving 16 bases between. The CDR3 extends over 17 amino acids. The CDR3 loop reads CASSIITGSLGNQPQHF. The DNA for the CDR3 is TGTGCCAGTAGTATAATTACAGGGTCCTTGGGCAATCAGCCCCAGCATTTT.

The V call is TRBV28, the J call TRBJ1-2; D unresolved. V lost 6 bases to trimming and J lost 3 bases, with 14 bases between them. The CDR3 consists of 14 residues. Germline V gene data show CDR1 as MDHEN and CDR2 as SYDVKM. In nucleotides, the CDR3 is TGTGCCAGCAGCCGGGCGGGATGGGACTATGGCTACACCTTC. Translating gives CASSRAGWDYGYTF.

Comments on this clone: The limits of the CDR3 on the DNA are not certain, so only TCRdb's listed CDR3 is given. The J gene is TRBJ2-1, the V gene TRBV29-1; the D call of TRBD1 is as the table states it, not checked on the DNA. The CDR3 comprises 15 residues, both ends counted. Germline V gives CDR1 SQVTM, CDR2 ANQGSEA. The CDR3 is CSVGRGATGGSSEFF.

The chain recombines TRBV6-6 with TRBJ2-5; 7 nucleotides match TRBD2. The ends lost 1 base at V and 5 bases at J; junction bases unmatched: 4. CDR1 MNHNY and CDR2 SVGAGI come from the germline V gene (reference sequence). There are 14 residues in the CDR3. CDR3 protein: CASSYWEGRETQYF. Here the CDR3 DNA reads TGTGCCAGCAGTTACTGGGAGGGGCGGGAGACCCAGTACTTC.

J is TRBJ1-2 and V is TRBV6-5; 7 nucleotides align to TRBD1. Trimming took 5 bases from V and 4 from J; bases not matched to a gene: 10. The length of the CDR3 is 15 residues. Germline lookup yields CDR1 MNHEY and CDR2 SVGAGI. The CDR3 sequence: CASSATGAGGYGYTF. CDR3 coding DNA: TGTGCCAGCAGTGCAACAGGGGCCGGCGGCTATGGCTACACCTTC.

The chain employs TRBV4-1 and TRBJ2-5, with 12 bases lining up with TRBD1. This CDR3 is 21 amino acids long. With 5 bases clipped from V and 3 bases from J, the junction kept 22 bases outside the gene matches. Per germline, CDR1 MGHRA and CDR2 YSYEKL. The CDR3: CASSKGTGGAGIPPKEETQYF. The CDR3 bases are TGCGCCAGCAGCAAAGGGACAGGGGGCGCCGGTATCCCCCCCAAGGAAGAGACCCAGTACTTC.

The chain uses TRBV4-1 and TRBJ2-1, with a possible D match to TRBD2 (6 bases). CDR1 is MGHRA, CDR2 YSYEKL, per germline. V dropped 0 bases and J dropped 0 bases, with 6 bases sitting between them. The CDR3 sequence is 15 residues long. The CDR3, as DNA: TGCGCCAGCAGCCAAGACGGGAGCTCCTACAATGAGCAGTTCTTC. Its protein product is CASSQDGSSYNEQFF.

The chain carries TRBV2 and TRBJ2-3; no firm D call. The CDR3 has 13 residues. Germline CDR1 and CDR2: SNHLY and FYNNEI. The V gene lost 7 bases and the J gene lost 1 base, with 9 bases spanning the gap. CDR3 sequence: CASITERTDTQYF. The DNA for the CDR3 is TGTGCCAGCATCACAGAGCGCACAGATACGCAGTATTTT.

The rearrangement links TRBV2 to TRBJ2-1; D call uncertain. Germline CDR1 SNHLY, CDR2 FYNNEI. The CDR3 contains 14 residues. V was shortened by 5 bases and J by 7 bases, with 15 bases between the two germline ends. Here the CDR3 DNA reads TGTGCCAGCAGTCTGGGCACCTCGTGGAATGAGCAGTTCTTC. Protein sequence: CASSLGTSWNEQFF.